Shown below are 30 T cell receptor beta chains from a single sample sequenced in a study of T cell changes during pregnancy in multiple sclerosis. The protocol was immunoSEQ multiplex PCR, while the TCRdb copy is restricted to in-frame clones and leaves out a portion. The table shows about 76,000 clones, with roughly 93% occurring only once. Sequenced here: peripheral blood, sampled in the second trimester of pregnancy. All receptors derive from a female donor with multiple sclerosis, enrolled in a pregnancy study.

Points on this clone: Other nucleotide sequences from this sample produce the same CDR3. The rearrangement uses TRBV14 and TRBJ1-5; D remains ambiguous. Trimming shortened V by 3 bases and J by 6 bases, and 9 bases separated the two germline ends. CDR1 and CDR2 from the germline V gene are SGHDN and FVKESK. CDR3 size: 13 residues. CDR3 nucleotides: TGTGCCAGCAGCCAGGACGAGGGTCAGCCCCAGCATTTT. It encodes CASSQDEGQPQHF.

The chain is built from TRBV7-6 and TRBJ2-1, with a possible D match to TRBD2 (5 bases). The CDR3 contains 16 residues. The V gene lost 1 base and the J gene lost 5 bases, with 15 bases spanning the gap. Germline V gene lookup returns CDR1 SGHVS and CDR2 FNYEAQ. The CDR3 DNA is TGTGCCAGCAGCTTAGTCCCCGGGGTGGTCAACAATGAGCAGTTCTTC. Translated: CASSLVPGVVNNEQFF.

CDR3 amino acids: CASSDNRGLQPQHF. The DNA of the CDR3 is TGTGCCAGCAGCGACAACAGGGGATTACAGCCCCAGCATTTT. The J gene is TRBJ1-5, the V gene TRBV7-9, with TRBD1 matching 7 bases. V gave up 5 bases and J gave up 7 bases; unmatched junction bases: 8. CDR1 is SEHNR and CDR2 is FQNEAQ in the germline V gene (reference sequence). The CDR3 sequence is 14 residues long.

The chain has TRBV10-3 and TRBJ2-3; 7 bases are shared with TRBD2. From germline, CDR1 is ENHRY and CDR2 SYGVKD. Trimming at V came to 2 bases and at J to 2 bases, leaving 10 bases not matched to a gene. This CDR3 has 17 amino acids. In DNA form, the CDR3 reads TGTGCCATCAGTGAGACTACCGCCGGGACTACCACAGATACGCAGTATTTT. It yields the protein CAISETTAGTTTDTQYF.

The rearrangement uses TRBV9 and TRBJ2-3; D may be TRBD2 (5 bases). The CDR3 is 15 residues long. The germline gives CDR1 SGDLS, CDR2 YYNGEE. The V gene lost 0 bases and the J gene lost 4 bases, with 12 bases spanning the gap. CDR3 nucleotides: TGTGCCAGCAGCGTAGGCCTGGACTCGTCAGATACGCAGTATTTT. As protein: CASSVGLDSSDTQYF.

The CDR3 protein is CASSFLSPYVGAQPQHF. The DNA of the CDR3 is TGTGCCAGCAGTTTTTTGAGCCCCTATGTGGGGGCACAGCCCCAGCATTTT. The chain recombines TRBV28 with TRBJ1-5; D might be TRBD1 (6 bases). The CDR3 extends over 17 amino acids. Per germline, CDR1 MDHEN and CDR2 SYDVKM. Trimming stripped 3 bases from V and 7 bases from J, with 22 bases between.

The genes are TRBV27 and TRBJ1-1; 7 bases line up with TRBD1. Germline CDR1 and CDR2: MNHEY and SMNVEV (reference sequence). J lost 0 bases, V lost 5 bases, and 0 bases had no gene match. The CDR3 spans 13 residues. The chain's CDR3 is CASSRGLNTEAFF. The DNA of the CDR3 is TGTGCCAGCAGTAGGGGGCTGAACACTGAAGCTTTCTTT.

V usage is TRBV6-1 and J usage is TRBJ2-7, with D uncertain. The V gene's germline CDR1 is MNHNS and CDR2 SASEGT. This CDR3 has 13 residues. Between the trimmed V and J ends, which lost 6 bases and 2 bases, there was a span of 11 bases. CDR3 in DNA: TGTGCCAGCAGCGAGGCGTGGACCTACGAGCAGTACTTC. This codes for CASSEAWTYEQYF.

CDR3 nucleotide sequence: TGTGCCAGCAGCCCCAATACACGGGGTAGGGTTTATGGCTACACCTTC. Translation gives CASSPNTRGRVYGYTF. The chain is built from TRBV7-8 and TRBJ1-2, with D hard to call. The germline V and J ends were trimmed by 5 bases and 5 bases, with 21 bases remaining between them. This CDR3 contains 16 residues. CDR1 is SGHVS and CDR2 is FQNEAQ in the germline V gene. Complete variable domain (other parts from reference TRBV7-8 and TRBJ1-2): GAGVSQSPRYKVAKRGQDVALRCDPISGHVSLFWYQQALGQGPEFLTYFQNEAQLDKSGLPSDRFFAERPEGSVSTLKIQRTQQEDSAVYLCASSPNTRGRVYGYTFGSGTRLTVV.

The gene calls are TRBV5-1 and TRBJ2-5, with D perhaps TRBD2 (6 bases). This CDR3 is built from 14 residues. The germline V gene has CDR1 SGHRS and CDR2 YFSETQ. V lost 4 bases and J 4 bases, leaving 14 bases between the germline ends. The CDR3 coding sequence is TGCGCCAGCAGCCTTGCGGGGCGCGGAGAGACCCAGTACTTC. Translating it yields CASSLAGRGETQYF.

The V gene is TRBV10-3, the J gene TRBJ1-6; the D is unclear. Per the germline V gene, CDR1 is ENHRY and CDR2 is SYGVKD. V shed 4 bases and J shed 8 bases, with 6 bases lying between them. The CDR3 has 12 residues. The CDR3 protein is CAISGRDSPLHF. In nucleotides, the CDR3 is TGTGCCATCAGTGGGAGGGATTCACCCCTCCACTTT.

The V call is TRBV14, the J call TRBJ1-2, with 7 bases matching TRBD1. CDR1 and CDR2 (germline): SGHDN, FVKESK. V trimming: 1 base; J trimming: 0 bases; junction bases outside the gene matches: 2. CDR3 length equals 15 residues. CDR3 loop: CASSQVGTANYGYTF. The CDR3 DNA reads as TGTGCCAGCAGCCAAGTTGGGACAGCTAACTATGGCTACACCTTC. The full variable domain, in which reference TRBV14 and TRBJ1-2 provide the parts outside the CDR3, is EAGVTQFPSHSVIEKGQTVTLRCDPISGHDNLYWYRRVMGKEIKFLLHFVKESKQDESGMPNNRFLAERTGGTYSTLKVQPAELEDSGVYFCASSQVGTANYGYTFGSGTRLTVV.

The rearrangement uses TRBV9 and TRBJ1-2; 9 bases agree with TRBD1. The germline V gene encodes CDR1 SGDLS and CDR2 YYNGEE. With 6 bases clipped from V and 1 base from J, the junction kept 4 bases outside the gene matches. This CDR3 has 14 amino acids. The CDR3 reads CASTGTGHNYGYTF. The CDR3 nucleotides read TGTGCCAGCACCGGGACAGGGCATAACTATGGCTACACCTTC.

V and J are TRBV5-1 and TRBJ2-7; 9 bases align to TRBD2. The V and J ends lost 2 bases and 1 base, in that order; junction bases with no gene match: 4. Looked up from germline, CDR1 is SGHRS and CDR2 is YFSETQ. The CDR3 sequence is 15 residues long. The CDR3 loop is CASSFTSGLSYEQYF. The CDR3 DNA reads TGCGCCAGCAGCTTTACTAGCGGGCTTTCCTACGAGCAGTACTTC.

The chain employs TRBV7-9 and TRBJ1-2; 7 bases match TRBD1. From germline, CDR1 is SEHNR and CDR2 FQNEAQ (reference sequence). The CDR3 covers 14 residues. V trimming: 11 bases; J trimming: 3 bases; junction bases outside the gene matches: 12. DNA for the CDR3: TGTGCCGCCCGAACAGGGGAAAAGGACTATGGCTACACCTTC. This codes for CAARTGEKDYGYTF.

The V and J genes are TRBV9 and TRBJ2-3; 9 bases match TRBD1. J was trimmed by 6 bases and V by 4 bases; bases with no gene match: 15. CDR3 length equals 17 residues. Germline assignment: CDR1 SGDLS and CDR2 YYNGEE. CDR3 region: CASSTRTVGTGLDTQYF. In nucleotides, the CDR3 is TGTGCCAGCAGCACCCGAACCGTCGGGACAGGGCTCGATACGCAGTATTTT.

This clone was seen more than once but under ten times. V is TRBV6-5 and J is TRBJ1-2; 7 positions match TRBD1. The CDR3 is 13 residues long. Looked up from germline, CDR1 is MNHEY and CDR2 is SVGAGI. The V segment lost 7 bases and the J segment 8 bases; nucleotides outside the gene matches: 10. The CDR3 sequence: CASTLGQLGGYTF. CDR3 bases: TGTGCCAGCACCTTGGGACAGCTGGGAGGCTACACCTTC.

The chain has TRBV18 and TRBJ2-4; 10 bases are shared with TRBD2. The CDR3 is 16 amino acids. V trimming: 3 bases; J trimming: 1 base; junction bases outside the gene matches: 3. The germline V gene encodes CDR1 KGHSH and CDR2 LQKENI. In DNA form, the CDR3 reads TGTGCCAGCTCACCTCTAGCGGGAGCGGCCAAAAACATTCAGTACTTC. This codes for CASSPLAGAAKNIQYF.

This rearrangement joins TRBV11-2 to TRBJ2-2; tentatively, D is TRBD2 (6 bases). This CDR3 is built from 17 residues. Germline CDR1 reads SGHAT; CDR2 reads FQNNGV. V gave up 5 bases and J gave up 2 bases, with 18 bases separating them. The CDR3 loop reads CASSPGVRLGNTGELFF. The CDR3 bases are TGTGCCAGCAGCCCGGGAGTCAGGCTTGGTAACACCGGGGAGCTGTTTTTT.

The rearrangement uses TRBV7-3 and TRBJ2-2; 7 bases are a match to TRBD2. CDR1 is SGHTA and CDR2 is FQGTGA in the germline V gene. V shed 8 bases and J 5 bases; nucleotides not matched to a gene: 11. CDR3 length: 15 amino acids. This chain's CDR3 is CASSIPGGRTGELFF. CDR3 in DNA: TGTGCCAGCTCTATTCCGGGGGGAAGAACCGGGGAGCTGTTTTTT.

The rearrangement links TRBV2 to TRBJ1-1; perhaps TRBD1 as D (5 bases). CDR3 length: 13 amino acids. Germline CDR1 SNHLY, CDR2 FYNNEI. V lost 8 bases and J 4 bases, leaving 14 bases between the germline ends. The CDR3 region is CASWLGGPTEAFF. The CDR3 coding sequence is TGTGCCAGCTGGTTGGGGGGTCCCACTGAAGCTTTCTTT.

V usage is TRBV11-3 and J usage is TRBJ2-7; perhaps TRBD2 as D (5 bases). V was shortened by 1 base and J by 4 bases, with 8 bases between the two germline ends. Germline V gene sequence: CDR1 SGHNT, CDR2 YENEEA. The CDR3 is 13 residues long. The CDR3 DNA follows: TGTGCCAGCAGCTTAGGGCGCGGGTACGAGCAGTACTTC. Encoded protein: CASSLGRGYEQYF.

The gene calls are TRBV30 and TRBJ2-7; TRBD1 matches at 7 bases. The junction had 4 bases not matched to a gene; V was cut back by 2 bases and J by 0 bases. Germline V gene lookup returns CDR1 GTSNPN and CDR2 SVGIG (reference sequence). The CDR3 covers 14 residues. The CDR3 region is CAWSLQGSSYEQYF. The CDR3 region has the DNA TGTGCCTGGAGTCTACAGGGGAGCTCCTACGAGCAGTACTTC.

The V and J genes are TRBV2 and TRBJ1-1, with 8 bases that match TRBD1. This CDR3 has 14 residues. Germline CDR1 and CDR2: SNHLY and FYNNEI. V dropped 4 bases and J dropped 0; count of bases not matched to a gene: 1. The CDR3 region has the DNA TGTGCCAGCAGTGGGACAGGGATGAACACTGAAGCTTTCTTT. Protein product: CASSGTGMNTEAFF.

The chain employs TRBV28 and TRBJ1-6; tentative D call: TRBD1 (5 bases). V lost 3 bases and J 8 bases, leaving 17 bases between the germline ends. The CDR3 totals 16 residues. Germline V CDR1 and CDR2: MDHEN, SYDVKM. The CDR3 sequence: CASSLLGLAGDSPLHF. In DNA, the CDR3 is TGTGCCAGCAGTTTGCTGGGACTTGCGGGGGATTCACCCCTCCACTTT.

The gene calls are TRBV11-2 and TRBJ2-1, with TRBD2 matching 14 bases. The CDR3 totals 18 residues. V was clipped by 5 bases and J by 7 bases; unmatched bases: 13. CDR1 is SGHAT and CDR2 is FQNNGV in the germline V gene. The CDR3 sequence: CASSQIPGLAGEGNEQFF. CDR3 DNA sequence: TGTGCCAGCAGCCAAATTCCGGGACTAGCGGGAGAAGGGAATGAGCAGTTCTTC. The full variable domain, its missing parts supplied by reference TRBV11-2 and TRBJ2-1, is EAGVAQSPRYKIIEKRQSVAFWCNPISGHATLYWYQQILGQGPKLLIQFQNNGVVDDSQLPKDRFSAERLKGVDSTLKIQPAKLEDSAVYLCASSQIPGLAGEGNEQFFGPGTRLTVL.

This clone appeared a single time. J is TRBJ2-1 and V is TRBV5-1; D uncertain. CDR3 length: 13 amino acids. The V and J ends lost 2 bases and 8 bases respectively, with 11 bases between them. Germline V CDR1 and CDR2: SGHRS, YFSETQ. CDR3 amino acids: CASSLQRHDEQFF. DNA for the CDR3: TGCGCCAGCAGCTTACAACGTCACGATGAGCAGTTCTTC.

The chain recombines TRBV4-1 with TRBJ1-5; 9 bases match TRBD1. The V segment lost 0 bases and the J segment 0 bases; nucleotides outside the gene matches: 9. Germline values: CDR1 MGHRA, CDR2 YSYEKL. CDR3 size: 19 residues. The CDR3 is CASSQDKQGAGGSNQPQHF. CDR3 DNA: TGCGCCAGCAGCCAAGATAAACAGGGGGCTGGGGGTAGCAATCAGCCCCAGCATTTT.

This chain connects TRBV6-1 to TRBJ2-5; D is perhaps TRBD2 (6 bases). V was shortened by 2 bases and J by 4 bases, with 14 bases between the two germline ends. The CDR3 has 15 residues. CDR1 is MNHNS and CDR2 is SASEGT in the germline V gene. The CDR3 nucleotides are TGTGCCAGCAGTGAATTGTCGGGGAGGACAGAGACCCAGTACTTC. As protein: CASSELSGRTETQYF.

The chain couples TRBV5-1 to TRBJ2-7, with D possibly TRBD1 on 6 matching bases. The V gene's germline CDR1 is SGHRS and CDR2 YFSETQ. With 3 bases removed from V and 3 bases from J, the gap between germline ends came to 13 bases. CDR3 length equals 14 residues. CDR3 DNA sequence: TGCGCCAGCAGCTGGGACAAGGGAGACTACGAGCAGTACTTC. It is translated as CASSWDKGDYEQYF.